This T cell receptor (beta chain) was sequenced for a study of blood T cells in healthy people across ages. Through a sample-barcoded 5' primer and a J-beta primer mix, a second PCR was run for roughly 6 to 12 cycles. TCRdb reanalysed the 5' RACE reads using MiXCR and keeps one entry per CDR3 protein. The profile shows 1.5 million to 2 million distinct CDR3 sequences, 28% of them singletons. The V end was cut by 4 bases, the J end by 1 base, with 8 bases between. The CDR3 length is 13 residues. Germline-derived CDR1 and CDR2 are GTSNPN and SVGIG (reference sequence). The receptor was derived from a woman between 25 and 40 years old in good health. This sequence joins TRBV30 and TRBJ1-3, with no clear D. The sample taken for sequencing was blood. The CDR3 reads CAWTTGSGNTIYF. CDR3 bases: TGTGCCTGGACTACGGGTTCTGGAAACACCATATATTTT.